This entry lists 20 T cell receptor beta chains sequenced from one sample in a study of T cell responses to AZD1222 COVID-19 vaccine listed by TCRdb under 2021. To prepare the library, the immunoSEQ multiplex PCR assay was applied. The immuneACCESS repertoire file appears here via TCRdb, limited to in-frame rearrangements. These files lack a portion of the clones; in checked studies, under half of the deficit traces to unresolved V genes, and the cause of the others is not known. A total of about 110,000 clones appear in this sample, 82% of them only once. The biggest ten clones account for 5% of the sample. This sample's time point label indicates: baseline before first vaccination. The sequencing here drew on peripheral blood, taken on day 0 of AZD1222 vaccination. All receptors derive from an adult in good health.

The chain recombines TRBV29-1 with TRBJ2-5; D gene ambiguous. The germline CDR1 and CDR2 sequences are SQVTM and ANQGSEA. The V end lost 1 base, the J end lost 1 base, and 7 bases lay between the germline ends. The CDR3 runs 13 residues. The CDR3 protein is CSVEAVAQETQYF. CDR3 DNA: TGCAGCGTTGAAGCAGTTGCCCAAGAGACCCAGTACTTC. Combining the CDR3 with reference TRBV29-1 and TRBJ2-5 gives the whole variable domain SAVISQKPSRDICQRGTSLTIQCQVDSQVTMMFWYRQQPGQSLTLIATANQGSEATYESGFVIDKFPISRPNLTFSTLTVSNMSPEDSSIYLCSVEAVAQETQYFGPGTRLLVL.

This chain joins TRBV4-2 and TRBJ1-3, with D perhaps matching TRBD1 (5 bases). V was shortened by 3 bases and J by 0 bases, with 15 bases between the two germline ends. The CDR3 sequence is 17 residues long. Germline V lookup: CDR1 LGHNA, CDR2 YNFKEQ. The CDR3 is CASSHPTQGLSGNTIYF. CDR3 in DNA: TGTGCCAGCAGCCACCCCACTCAGGGTCTCTCTGGAAACACCATATATTTT.

The V and J genes are TRBV7-8 and TRBJ2-3; D remains unclear. The length of the CDR3 is 12 residues. Trimming shortened V by 5 bases and J by 4 bases, and 7 bases separated the two germline ends. The germline V gene encodes CDR1 SGHVS and CDR2 FQNEAQ. Here the CDR3 DNA reads TGTGCCAGCAGCCTAAGTGCAGATACGCAGTATTTT. Its protein product is CASSLSADTQYF.

This sequence joins TRBV6-6 and TRBJ1-5; tentatively, D is TRBD1 (5 bases). Trimming pared 7 bases from V and 6 bases from J, leaving 19 bases between. Germline assignment: CDR1 MNHNY and CDR2 SVGAGI (reference sequence). The CDR3 loop spans 15 amino acids. The CDR3 nucleotides are TGTGCCAGCAAAATACTCGGGGGTGAGGGTCAGCCCCAGCATTTT. Its translation is CASKILGGEGQPQHF.

V gene TRBV6-5 combines with J gene TRBJ1-3; D gene unclear. V was shortened by 4 bases and J by 0 bases, with 13 bases between the two germline ends. Germline CDR1 reads MNHEY; CDR2 reads SVGAGI. The CDR3 contains 16 residues. CDR3 sequence reads: CASSSSSGSSGNTIYF. The CDR3, as DNA: TGTGCCAGCAGTTCCTCATCAGGCAGCTCTGGAAACACCATATATTTT.

The chain has TRBV5-4 and TRBJ2-7, with a possible D match to TRBD1 (6 bases). The CDR3 consists of 14 residues. Between the trimmed V and J ends, which lost 2 bases and 2 bases, there was a span of 11 bases. Germline CDR1 SGHNT, CDR2 YYREEE (reference sequence). CDR3 protein: CASSFRGATYEQYF. DNA for the CDR3: TGTGCCAGCAGCTTCAGGGGAGCAACCTACGAGCAGTACTTC.

The rearrangement joins TRBV6-2 or TRBV6-3 to TRBJ1-5; D gene ambiguous. This CDR3 region has 13 residues. Trimming pared 0 bases from V and 5 bases from J, leaving 5 bases between. Per the germline V gene, CDR1 is MNHEY and CDR2 is SVGEGT. The CDR3 DNA follows: TGTGCCAGCAGTTACTCCCGTGATCAGCCCCAGCATTTT. This encodes CASSYSRDQPQHF.

This clone was observed a few times. The chain uses TRBV4-2 and TRBJ1-2, with TRBD1 matching over 7 bases. V shed 4 bases, J shed 7 bases, and the junction held 9 bases outside the gene matches. This CDR3 comprises 14 residues. Germline CDR1 reads LGHNA; CDR2 reads YNFKEQ. CDR3 amino acids: CASSREVGGRGYTF. The CDR3, as DNA: TGTGCCAGCAGCCGTGAAGTAGGGGGCCGTGGCTACACCTTC.

Written as DNA, the CDR3 is TGTGCCAGCTCGCCGACTAGCGGGGAGTACGAGCAGTACTTC. It is translated as CASSPTSGEYEQYF. The chain couples TRBV18 to TRBJ2-7; 11 nucleotides line up with TRBD2. V lost 6 bases and J lost 4; bases outside the gene matches: 5. Germline CDR1 is KGHSH and CDR2 is LQKENI. This CDR3 region has 14 residues.

The chain recombines TRBV11-3 with TRBJ1-1, with D unclear. CDR1 and CDR2 from the germline V gene are SGHNT and YENEEA. V lost 1 base and J lost 1, with 7 bases in between. CDR3 size: 14 residues. CDR3 loop: CASSLGAWNTEAFF. The DNA for the CDR3 is TGTGCCAGCAGCTTAGGAGCCTGGAACACTGAAGCTTTCTTT.

The rearrangement joins TRBV6-2 or TRBV6-3 to TRBJ1-5, with D unclear. Germline loops: CDR1 MNHEY, CDR2 SVGEGT. The CDR3 extends over 14 amino acids. V shed 0 bases and J shed 7 bases, with 10 bases lying between them. CDR3 bases: TGTGCCAGCAGTTACTCGGAGGGAGGGCAGCCCCAGCATTTT. It yields the protein CASSYSEGGQPQHF.

V usage is TRBV20-1 and J usage is TRBJ1-4; D uncertain. Germline V lookup: CDR1 DFQATT, CDR2 SNEGSKA (reference sequence). Deletions cut 3 bases from V and 1 base from J, with 12 bases between. CDR3 size: 15 residues. The CDR3 sequence: CSASSFRGTNEKLFF. CDR3 bases: TGCAGTGCTAGTTCCTTCCGGGGAACTAATGAAAAACTGTTTTTT.

The V gene is TRBV4-1, the J gene TRBJ1-2; the D gene is possibly TRBD1 (5 bases). The CDR3 is made up of 15 amino acids. Germline CDR1 and CDR2: MGHRA and YSYEKL. V was shortened by 0 bases and J by 0 bases, with 8 bases between the two germline ends. Here the CDR3 reads CASSQEPGSNYGYTF. CDR3 DNA: TGCGCCAGCAGCCAAGAACCAGGGTCTAACTATGGCTACACCTTC.

This chain connects TRBV6-5 to TRBJ1-2; D is ambiguous. Germline lookup yields CDR1 MNHEY and CDR2 SVGAGI. Trimming stripped 1 base from V and 6 bases from J, with 12 bases between. The CDR3 is made up of 14 amino acids. CDR3 in DNA: TGTGCCAGCAGTTACTTGGGCAGAACGAATGGCTACACCTTC. Encoded protein: CASSYLGRTNGYTF.

This clone was observed a handful of times. V is TRBV15 and J is TRBJ2-2; TRBD1 matches at 9 bases. The germline V gene has CDR1 LNHNV and CDR2 YYDKDF (reference sequence). The junction had 15 bases not matched to a gene; V was cut back by 0 bases and J by 7 bases. CDR3 size: 19 residues. Here the CDR3 reads CATSRDRRAGQGSSGELFF. CDR3 sequence (DNA): TGTGCCACCAGCAGAGATCGGCGGGCGGGACAGGGTTCCAGCGGGGAGCTGTTTTTT.

This chain links TRBV7-2 with TRBJ1-2; no clear D. CDR1 is SGHTA, CDR2 FQGNSA, per germline. Trimming removed 1 base from V and 2 bases from J, with 8 bases in between. CDR3 length equals 14 residues. The CDR3 sequence is CASSLGAVNYGYTF. The CDR3 nucleotides read TGTGCCAGCAGCTTAGGTGCAGTAAACTATGGCTACACCTTC.

This chain links TRBV7-7 with TRBJ2-1; 11 positions match TRBD1. This CDR3 contains 13 residues. V was pared by 5 bases and J by 8 bases, with 2 bases of the junction left unmatched. Germline values: CDR1 SSHAT, CDR2 FNYEAQ (reference sequence). This CDR3 reads CASSPDRGHEQFF. As DNA, the CDR3 is TGTGCCAGCAGCCCGGACAGGGGGCATGAGCAGTTCTTC.

The chain uses TRBV6-2 or TRBV6-3 and TRBJ1-2; D is undetermined. In germline, CDR1 is MNHEY, CDR2 SVGEGT. Trimming removed 5 bases from V and 8 bases from J, with 15 bases in between. The CDR3 runs to 13 residues. The CDR3 loop is CASSDTVMRGYTF. DNA of the CDR3: TGTGCCAGCAGTGACACCGTGATGCGCGGCTACACCTTC.

This clone was picked up one time. V and J are TRBV6-2 or TRBV6-3 and TRBJ1-2; 7 bases are shared with TRBD1. CDR3 length: 13 residues. Looked up from germline, CDR1 is MNHEY and CDR2 is SVGEGT. Unmatched junction bases numbered 1, after V lost 2 bases and J lost 4 bases. The CDR3 is CASSYKGAYGYTF. CDR3 DNA sequence: TGTGCCAGCAGTTACAAGGGGGCCTATGGCTACACCTTC.

This clone was counted a few times. The genes are TRBV27 and TRBJ1-2; 7 bases line up with TRBD1. Germline trimming cut 5 bases from V and 7 bases from J; bases unmatched to any gene: 7. The CDR3 contains 13 residues. Looked up from germline, CDR1 is MNHEY and CDR2 is SMNVEV (reference sequence). CDR3 nucleotide sequence: TGTGCCAGCAGTCCCTCAGGGGGTTTTGGCTACACCTTC. Amino acids: CASSPSGGFGYTF.